These 13 T cell receptor beta chains came from one sample sequenced in a study of cytomegalovirus exposure and HLA in healthy donors. PCR employed 60 Vbeta and 13 Jbeta primers. The table came from immunoSEQ multiplex PCR; TCRdb's copy has only in-frame clones and leaves some out. The data contain fewer than 250,000 clones, around three quarters of them singletons. Material: PBMCs. The receptors were sampled from a woman aged 18-29 years in good health and CMV-seronegative.

This rearrangement joins TRBV18 to TRBJ1-5; 8 bases map to TRBD1. Germline loops: CDR1 KGHSH, CDR2 LQKENI. The CDR3 sequence is 16 residues long. Trimming took 3 bases from V and 3 from J; bases not matched to a gene: 7. CDR3 residues: CASSPTAGGFNQPQHF. CDR3 bases: TGTGCCAGCTCACCTACGGCAGGGGGCTTCAATCAGCCCCAGCATTTT.

The rearrangement joins TRBV4-2 to TRBJ1-2; the match to TRBD1 covers 7 bases. Germline V lookup: CDR1 LGHNA, CDR2 YNFKEQ. Trimming took 4 bases from V and 8 from J; bases not matched to a gene: 4. This CDR3 contains 12 residues. The CDR3 nucleotides read TGTGCCAGCAGCCCCGGGACAGAGGGCTACACCTTC. Translating gives CASSPGTEGYTF.

The chain is built from TRBV28 and TRBJ1-6, with TRBD1 identical over 10 bases. Trimming at V came to 3 bases and at J to 10 bases, leaving 3 bases not matched to a gene. Per germline, CDR1 MDHEN and CDR2 SYDVKM. CDR3 length equals 14 residues. CDR3 in DNA: TGTGCCAGCAGTTTGGAGACAGGGGGCTCACCCCTCCACTTT. Its protein product is CASSLETGGSPLHF.

The rearrangement uses TRBV7-8 and TRBJ1-1, with TRBD1 identical over 7 bases. This CDR3 is 17 amino acids long. The germline V gene has CDR1 SGHVS and CDR2 FQNEAQ. V lost 6 bases to trimming and J lost 1 base; unmatched junction nucleotides: 14. CDR3 in amino acids: CASRPTRGQLENTEAFF. Written as DNA, the CDR3 is TGTGCCAGCAGACCAACGAGGGGACAGCTAGAGAACACTGAAGCTTTCTTT.

The gene calls are TRBV6-1 and TRBJ2-3; TRBD2 aligns across 8 bases. The V gene end was trimmed by 7 bases and the J gene end by 6 bases; junction bases not matched to a gene: 9. This CDR3 spans 14 amino acids. Germline CDR1 and CDR2: MNHNS and SASEGT. The CDR3, as DNA: TGTGCCAGCACCACTAGCGGATTGGCGGATACGCAGTATTTT. Translating gives CASTTSGLADTQYF.

The genes are TRBV12-5 and TRBJ1-4; 7 bases match TRBD1. Germline CDR1 is LGHNT and CDR2 is FRNRAP. The CDR3 has 18 amino acids. Trimming cost V 0 bases and J 3 bases; bases outside gene matches: 10. In DNA, the CDR3 is TGTGCTAGTGGTTTGGTACAGGGGACGGGACGGCCTAATGAAAAACTGTTTTTT. The encoded protein is CASGLVQGTGRPNEKLFF.

The chain carries TRBV19 and TRBJ2-3; a possible D gene is TRBD1 (5 bases). Deletions cut 4 bases from V and 1 base from J, with 9 bases between. This CDR3 is 14 amino acids long. Per the germline V gene, CDR1 is LNHDA and CDR2 is SQIVND (reference sequence). CDR3 sequence reads: CASSNPGRTDTQYF. Written as DNA, the CDR3 is TGTGCCAGTAGTAACCCAGGGCGCACAGATACGCAGTATTTT.

This sequence joins TRBV7-9 and TRBJ2-5, with unresolved D. With 5 bases removed from V and 3 bases from J, the gap between germline ends came to 10 bases. The CDR3 consists of 13 residues. Germline CDR1 and CDR2: SEHNR and FQNEAQ (reference sequence). CDR3 protein: CASSLRHEETQYF. The CDR3 DNA reads TGTGCCAGCAGCCTACGACACGAAGAGACCCAGTACTTC.

V and J are TRBV7-9 and TRBJ2-2; 7 bases match TRBD2. CDR3 length: 16 amino acids. CDR1 is SEHNR, CDR2 FQNEAQ, per germline (reference sequence). V lost 5 bases, J lost 2 bases, and 8 bases stayed unmatched. The DNA for the CDR3 is TGTGCCAGCAGCGAATCACTAGCGCTAAACACCGGGGAGCTGTTTTTT. It is translated as CASSESLALNTGELFF. The whole variable domain, filled in from reference TRBV7-9 and TRBJ2-2, reads DTGVSQNPRHKITKRGQNVTFRCDPISEHNRLYWYRQTLGQGPEFLTYFQNEAQLEKSRLLSDRFSAERPKGSFSTLEIQRTEQGDSAMYLCASSESLALNTGELFFGEGSRLTVL.

This clone was seen only once. This chain links TRBV28 with TRBJ1-4; no clear D. V gave up 8 bases and J gave up 13 bases, with 17 bases separating them. The CDR3 has 12 residues. CDR1 is MDHEN and CDR2 is SYDVKM in the germline V gene. The CDR3 DNA reads TGTGCCAGCGCTCAGACGGGCGGAGGACTGTTTTTT. This gives the protein CASAQTGGGLFF.

This clone was recorded once. CDR3 protein: CASSLTSGLLKDTQYF. The CDR3 bases are TGCGCCAGCAGCTTGACTAGCGGACTCCTCAAGGATACGCAGTATTTT. The chain recombines TRBV5-1 with TRBJ2-3; 8 nucleotides align to TRBD2. The germline V gene encodes CDR1 SGHRS and CDR2 YFSETQ. The junction had 10 bases not matched to a gene; V was cut back by 1 base and J by 6 bases. This CDR3 spans 16 amino acids.

This chain joins TRBV5-6 and TRBJ1-2, with 10 bases aligning to TRBD1. The CDR3 runs to 14 residues. Germline V lookup: CDR1 SGHDT, CDR2 YYEEEE. The V gene end was trimmed by 3 bases and the J gene end by 3 bases; junction bases not matched to a gene: 2. Here the CDR3 DNA reads TGTGCCAGCAGCTCCGGGACAGGGGACTATGGCTACACCTTC. Protein product: CASSSGTGDYGYTF.

On this clone itself: A read error may account for a junction end that differs from germline. V gene TRBV5-1 combines with J gene TRBJ2-2, with D unclear. The CDR3 spans 14 residues. Germline loops: CDR1 SGHRS, CDR2 YFSETQ. CDR3 coding DNA: TGCGCCAGCATCTTGCTACAGCTAACCGGGGAGCTGTTTTTT. Its protein is CASILLQLTGELFF.